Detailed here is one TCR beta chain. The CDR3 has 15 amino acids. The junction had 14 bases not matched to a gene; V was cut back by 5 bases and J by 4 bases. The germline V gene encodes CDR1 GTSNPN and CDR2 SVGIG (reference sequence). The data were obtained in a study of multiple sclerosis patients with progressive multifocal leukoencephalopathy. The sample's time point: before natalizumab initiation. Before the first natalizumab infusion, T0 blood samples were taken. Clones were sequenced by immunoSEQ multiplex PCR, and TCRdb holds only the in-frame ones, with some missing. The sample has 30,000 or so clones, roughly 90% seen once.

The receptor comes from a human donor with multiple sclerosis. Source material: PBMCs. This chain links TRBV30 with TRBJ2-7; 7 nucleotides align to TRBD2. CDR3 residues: CAWALGGMGVYEQYF. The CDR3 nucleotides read TGTGCCTGGGCCCTGGGAGGGATGGGCGTTTACGAGCAGTACTTC.